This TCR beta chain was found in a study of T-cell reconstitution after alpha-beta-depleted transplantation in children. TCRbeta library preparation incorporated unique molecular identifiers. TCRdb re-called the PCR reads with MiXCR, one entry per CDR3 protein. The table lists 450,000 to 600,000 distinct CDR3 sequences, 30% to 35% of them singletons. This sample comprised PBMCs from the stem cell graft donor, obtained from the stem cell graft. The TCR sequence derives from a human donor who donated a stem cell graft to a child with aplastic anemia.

This CDR3 reads CASSFGQGESTGELFF. DNA of the CDR3: TGTGCCAGCAGCTTTGGTCAGGGGGAATCGACCGGGGAGCTGTTTTTT. The genes are TRBV7-9 and TRBJ2-2; 7 bases agree with TRBD1. The CDR3 is made up of 16 amino acids. The V gene's germline CDR1 is SEHNR and CDR2 FQNEAQ (reference sequence). Trimming cost V 3 bases and J 5 bases; bases outside gene matches: 9.